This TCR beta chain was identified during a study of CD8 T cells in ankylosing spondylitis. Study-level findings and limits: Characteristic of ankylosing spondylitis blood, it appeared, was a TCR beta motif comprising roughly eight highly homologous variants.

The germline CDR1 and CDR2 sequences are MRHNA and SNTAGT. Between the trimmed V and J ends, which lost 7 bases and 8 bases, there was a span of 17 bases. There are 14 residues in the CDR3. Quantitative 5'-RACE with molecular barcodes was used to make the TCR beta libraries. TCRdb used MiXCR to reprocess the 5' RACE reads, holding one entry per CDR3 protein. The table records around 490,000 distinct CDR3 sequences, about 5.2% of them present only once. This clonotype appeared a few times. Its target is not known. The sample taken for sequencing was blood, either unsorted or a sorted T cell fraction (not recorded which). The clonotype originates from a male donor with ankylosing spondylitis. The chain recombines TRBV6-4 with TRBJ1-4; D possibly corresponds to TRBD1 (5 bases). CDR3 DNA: TGTGCCAGCAATGGTGAGAGGGGAGAAGAAAAACTGTTTTTT. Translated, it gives CASNGERGEEKLFF.